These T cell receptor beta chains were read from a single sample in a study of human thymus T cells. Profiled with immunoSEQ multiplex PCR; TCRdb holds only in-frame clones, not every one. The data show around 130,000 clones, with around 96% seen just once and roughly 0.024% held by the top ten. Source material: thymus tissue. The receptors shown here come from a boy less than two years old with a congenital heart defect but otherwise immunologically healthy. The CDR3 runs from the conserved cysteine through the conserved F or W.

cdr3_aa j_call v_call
CAIASTGKNTEAFF TRBJ1-1 TRBV10-3
CASSLTTNTYEQYF TRBJ2-7 TRBV5-5
CASSLQGDYEQYF TRBJ2-7 TRBV7-6
CASSFGDVTNTEAFF TRBJ1-1 TRBV5-1
CASSFMTGGDTQYF TRBJ2-3 TRBV11-2
CASSIEGSSYEQYF TRBJ2-7 TRBV19
CASSQVVQAEGYTF TRBJ1-2 TRBV4-1
CASSVGAGRVPRTDTQYF TRBJ2-3 TRBV9
CASSLAGGSRETAHYGYTF TRBJ1-2 TRBV5-1
CASSQDRPRGGTGELFF TRBJ2-2 TRBV14
CASSSPADRGNGYTF TRBJ1-2 TRBV28
CASSHPRWALAAYNEQFF TRBJ2-1 TRBV4-1
CSVVEVLYGYTF TRBJ1-2 TRBV29-1
CASSRGSYTEAFF TRBJ1-1 TRBV6-5
CASSPELTAYNEQFF TRBJ2-1 TRBV5-1
CASSTDRGEDTEAFF TRBJ1-1 TRBV5-6
CASSFEGESNTDTQYF TRBJ2-3 TRBV7-9
CASSWDSQETQYF TRBJ2-5 TRBV14
CASSGLINYGYTF TRBJ1-2 TRBV5-7
CATSRVLFRVNRELFSNQPQHF TRBJ1-5 TRBV15
CASSPRTSGGDTDTQYF TRBJ2-3 TRBV7-2
CASSFPPAGTSGNTIYF TRBJ1-3 TRBV13